Here is one T cell receptor (beta chain) with its context. Its antigen has not been determined. Base qualities are missing; no much larger clone stands one base away. V loses 3 bases, J loses 0 bases, and the germline ends lie 9 bases apart. As encoded in the germline V gene, CDR1 is SQVTM while CDR2 is ANQGSEA. There are 14 amino acids in the CDR3, from cysteine to phenylalanine inclusive. Kept here is only the CDR3 DNA, which spans 42 bases and is read in frame from base 1. According to the study, the label for this sample's treatment or condition signals: in vitro stimulation with specific CMV peptide epitopes to enrich CMV-specific T cells. The data stem from a study of T cell repertoires in cytomegalovirus infection (dated by TCRdb to the late 2010s). Study-wide context: Recently identified HLA-C-restricted CMV epitopes, whose presentation resists viral immunomodulation, were targeted by peptide stimulations together with well-studied HLA-B-restricted epitopes. Donor HLA type was relevant to the analysis, because carriage of CMV infection together with the matching HLA type was indicated by public TCR beta signatures. General conclusions and limits of the study: The ex vivo response was dominated by HLA-C-restricted CMV-specific TCR beta clonotypes, and the single most frequent clonotype in two of eight donors was supplied by these HLA-C-restricted clonotypes. In both this cohort and an independent roughly 400-donor cohort, the cumulative frequency of public TCR beta family members distinguished carriers of CMV infection plus the relevant HLA type.

Sequencer: Illumina HiSeq 1500. In TCRdb, the public reads were trimmed at Q25 with fastp and aligned with MiXCR, with productive beta chains retained. Rows with a matching CDR3 protein are joined into one entry that keeps the most common DNA and genes. The sample contains approximately 1,000,000 distinct CDR3 sequences, less than 35% of them found a single time. The ten largest clonotypes hold over 12% of the sample. The rearranged segments are TRBV29-1 and TRBJ2-1, with a tentative D gene TRBD1 over 6 matching bases. The starting material was cultured CD8+ T cells from PBMCs, obtained from culture after CMV antigen stimulation. The TCR originated in a human donor in good health (CMV status not recorded). Some clones in this sample may be carry-over from other donors' samples. Here the CDR3 is given as CSVDSGVSYNEQFF. The base sequence is TGCAGCGTTGATTCAGGGGTCTCCTACAATGAGCAGTTCTTC.